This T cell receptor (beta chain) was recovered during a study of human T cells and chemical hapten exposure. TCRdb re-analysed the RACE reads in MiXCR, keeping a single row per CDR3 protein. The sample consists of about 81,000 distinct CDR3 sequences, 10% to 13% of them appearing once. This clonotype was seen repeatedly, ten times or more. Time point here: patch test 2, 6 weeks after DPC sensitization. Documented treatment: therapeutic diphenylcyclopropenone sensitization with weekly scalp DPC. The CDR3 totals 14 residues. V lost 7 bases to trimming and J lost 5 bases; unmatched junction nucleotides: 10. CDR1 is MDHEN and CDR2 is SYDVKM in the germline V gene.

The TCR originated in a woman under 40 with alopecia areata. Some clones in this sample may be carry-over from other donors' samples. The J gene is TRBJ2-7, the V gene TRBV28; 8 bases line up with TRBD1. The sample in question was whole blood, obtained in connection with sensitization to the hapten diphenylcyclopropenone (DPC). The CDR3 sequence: CASIGGAGGDEQYF. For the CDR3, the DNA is TGTGCCAGCATCGGGGGAGCAGGGGGCGACGAGCAGTACTTC.